This TCR beta chain was captured by sequencing in a study of Ad26.COV2.S vaccination and SARS-CoV-2 variants (dated by TCRdb to the early 2020s). For the wider study: Vaccine-arm donors were drawn from COV1001, a multicentre, randomized, double-blind, placebo-controlled phase I-IIa trial of Ad26.COV2.S in healthy adults. Dosing of Ad26.COV2.S was intramuscular, at either 5x10^10 or 1x10^11 viral particles, delivered as one shot or as two shots spaced 56 days apart. TCRbeta repertoire sequencing served as the tool for gauging how specific and how broad the SARS-CoV-2-reactive T cell receptors were following Ad26.COV2.S vaccination. A total of roughly 32 samples were included in the TCR-sequenced set, comprising some 20 Ad26.COV2.S vaccine recipients, 5 placebo recipients and 8 SARS-CoV-2 convalescent individuals. Participants in the trial were split at random into five groups of five each, receiving low-dose or high-dose Ad26.COV2.S once or twice, or else placebo on both occasions. Investigators did not know the trial group allocation while performing experiments and assessing outcomes.

The study at large found these results: After vaccination, substantial breadth of spike-specific CD8+ and CD4+ T cell responses was reported. Compared with placebo recipients, Ad26.COV2.S recipients showed higher spike-specific TCR breadth (P = 0.0014). Comparable non-spike TCR breadth was observed between vaccine and placebo recipients, consistent with only spike being contained in the vaccine. The study lacked the statistical power to compare responses across vaccine doses or regimens. According to the authors, total T cell responses may have been underestimated by the TCR breadth and depth analyses.

The immunoSEQ Assay was the method used to sequence TCRbeta CDR3 regions. After extraction, genomic DNA underwent amplification by bias-controlled multiplex PCR, followed by high-throughput sequencing. In the source study's methods: To quantify the absolute abundance of every unique TCRbeta CDR3 region, sequences were collapsed and filtered. T cell fraction was estimated by normalization of TCRbeta template counts to usable DNA, with usable DNA being measured through amplification of reference genes present in all nucleated cells. Repertoire TCRs were annotated as SARS-CoV-2-specific by exact matching of V gene, CDR3 amino acid sequence and J gene to a known reactive TCR set. The reference SARS-CoV-2 TCR set came from MIRA and was filtered for enrichment in COVID-19-positive ImmuneCODE repertoires, removing public or cross-reactive TCRs. Drawing on the MIRA antigens, annotated TCRs were analysed further at the level of specific ORF or position within ORF. Breadth was defined as the number of annotated unique rearrangements divided by the total number of unique productive rearrangements, and depth was defined as the summed frequency of the annotated unique rearrangements. Two-sided Wilcoxon rank-sum tests were applied when comparing TCR breadth between groups. The table was pulled from immuneACCESS by TCRdb, which kept in-frame rearrangements only. Such tables lose some clones; where checked, under half of the loss comes from unresolved V genes, and the rest has no known cause. V and J calls and clone size come straight from that table; D and trimming were deduced from the DNA. The table for this sample lists about 480,000 clones; roughly 85% of them were counted only once. The ten largest clonotypes hold 9.5% to 15% of the sample.

A remark on this clone: Its antigen is not yet known. No clone much larger than this one lies a single base away; base qualities are absent.

This specimen's treatment or condition label, interpreted: roughly 19 received Ad26.COV2.S at low or high dose, single or two shots; 5 received placebo; per-sample allocation not given. For vaccine and placebo recipients, repertoires were sequenced using samples collected on day 63 after the first injection. Between 29 July and 7 August 2020, Cohort 1b enrolled 20 to 30 adults aged 18-55 years at one site in Boston, USA. Ad26.COV2.S was a replication-incompetent adenovirus type 26 vector expressing a prefusion-stabilized SARS-CoV-2 spike protein from the original Wuhan strain. Here the sequenced sample was peripheral blood, taken in a trial of Ad26.COV2.S vaccine versus placebo. This receptor was obtained from a person between 18 and 59 years old who received the Ad26.COV2.S COVID-19 vaccine or a placebo.

The DNA reads TGTGCCAGCAGTTTTGGGAAATTGAACACTGAAGCTTTCTTT. It translates as CASSFGKLNTEAFF. The V gene is TRBV27 and the J gene is TRBJ1-1, with the D gene uncertain. V loses 3 bases, J loses 0 bases, and the germline ends lie 8 bases apart. As encoded in the germline V gene (reference sequence), CDR1 is MNHEY while CDR2 is SMNVEV. CDR3 length: 14 amino acids, cysteine to phenylalanine. The DNA shown is the 42-base CDR3, in frame from base 1.